These T cell receptor beta chains were read from a single sample in a study of blood T cell repertoires in COVID-19. The data were produced by immunoSEQ multiplex PCR, yet TCRdb's version contains in-frame clones alone and is incomplete. The table shows 150,000 to 200,000 clones, with 85% to 95% occurring only once. Sequencing input: peripheral blood. The source of these receptors is a woman in her fifties or sixties with acute or convalescent COVID-19. CDR3s include the opening cysteine and the closing phenylalanine or tryptophan. The order of the fields is CDR3 length, D gene, J gene, V gene, clone size, CDR3 protein, CDR3 DNA. The D gene is left open where the match is weak. Clone size appears in some rows only: once, few, many, or a class for an expanded clone.

15 TRBD1 TRBJ1-2 TRBV27 . CASSPRQGSNYGYTF TGTGCCAGCAGTCCCCGACAGGGTTCTAACTATGGCTACACCTTC
19 . TRBJ2-2 TRBV7-9 . CASSLVLIGGEKVGVKLFF TGTGCCAGCAGCTTAGTACTAATCGGAGGGGAGAAGGTTGGGGTGAAGCTGTTTTTT
14 TRBD1 TRBJ2-1 TRBV7-9 once CASSGQTGYNEQFF TGTGCCAGCAGCGGCCAGACAGGGTACAATGAGCAGTTCTTC
16 . TRBJ2-1 TRBV7-8 . CASSPEGLSSYNEQFF TGTGCCAGCAGCCCGGAGGGCCTGAGCTCCTACAATGAGCAGTTCTTC
14 TRBD1 TRBJ1-6 TRBV2 . CASSRDRGGSPLHF TGTGCCAGCAGCCGGGACAGGGGAGGCTCACCCCTCCACTTT
16 TRBD1 TRBJ1-5 TRBV3-1/TRBV3-2 . CASSPGQGHSNQPQHF TGTGCCAGCAGCCCGGGACAGGGCCATAGCAATCAGCCCCAGCATTTT
17 TRBD1 TRBJ1-4 TRBV2 . CASHQQGAMQTNEKLFF TGTGCCAGCCACCAGCAGGGGGCTATGCAGACTAATGAAAAACTGTTTTTT
13 . TRBJ2-7 TRBV19 few CASSRGYSYEQYF TGTGCCAGTAGTAGAGGTTATTCCTACGAGCAGTACTTC
15 . TRBJ1-2 TRBV3-1/TRBV3-2 . CASSQGLRGNYGYTF TGTGCCAGCAGCCAAGGACTTCGGGGGAACTATGGCTACACCTTC
12 . TRBJ1-1 TRBV30 . CAWSPQGSEAFF TGTGCCTGGAGTCCTCAGGGCTCTGAAGCTTTCTTT
16 . TRBJ1-3 TRBV4-1 . CASSPGRAYSGNTIYF TGCGCCAGCAGCCCAGGCAGGGCCTACTCTGGAAACACCATATATTTT
17 TRBD2 TRBJ2-1 TRBV3-1/TRBV3-2 . CASSRGSRLAEYNEQFF TGTGCCAGCAGCCGAGGAAGTCGACTAGCGGAATACAATGAGCAGTTCTTC
15 TRBD2 TRBJ2-7 TRBV6-2/TRBV6-3 . CASSHGLAGRYEQYF TGTGCCAGCAGTCACGGACTAGCGGGCCGCTACGAGCAGTACTTC
16 TRBD2 TRBJ2-3 TRBV2 . CASGLAGTSILDTQYF TGTGCCAGCGGGCTAGCGGGTACCAGCATATTAGATACGCAGTATTTT
14 . TRBJ2-1 TRBV30 . CAWSVLGPGNEQFF TGTGCCTGGAGTGTCCTAGGCCCGGGTAATGAGCAGTTCTTC
14 . TRBJ1-1 TRBV4-1 . CASEALGENTEAFF TGCGCCAGCGAGGCCCTGGGAGAGAACACTGAAGCTTTCTTT
18 TRBD1 TRBJ1-4 TRBV5-1 . CASSFGPGGRSTNEKLFF TGCGCCAGCAGCTTCGGCCCAGGGGGAAGGTCGACTAATGAAAAACTGTTTTTT
14 . TRBJ1-2 TRBV4-1 . CASSQVRGIYGYTF TGCGCCAGCAGCCAAGTCCGGGGAATTTATGGCTACACCTTC
17 . TRBJ2-3 TRBV27 . CASSPRRGAQGADTQYF TGTGCCAGCAGCCCAAGAAGGGGGGCGCAGGGGGCAGATACGCAGTATTTT
15 TRBD1 TRBJ2-7 TRBV24-1 . CATSDYNRGTYEQYF TGTGCCACCAGTGATTATAACAGGGGGACCTACGAGCAGTACTTC
14 TRBD2 TRBJ2-1 TRBV5-1 . CASWLAGEYSEQFF TGCGCCAGCTGGCTAGCGGGAGAATACAGTGAGCAGTTCTTC
13 TRBD2 TRBJ2-1 TRBV24-1 . CATSDLLAGEQFF TGTGCCACCAGTGACCTACTAGCGGGAGAGCAGTTCTTC
15 . TRBJ1-1 TRBV5-6 . CASSLVHLWATEAFF TGTGCCAGCAGCTTGGTTCATCTATGGGCCACTGAAGCTTTCTTT
13 TRBD2 TRBJ2-1 TRBV19 . CASGTSSPNEQFF TGTGCCAGTGGGACTAGCTCTCCCAATGAGCAGTTCTTC
15 . TRBJ1-2 TRBV4-1 . CASSQEGRAEYGYTF TGCGCCAGCAGCCAAGAAGGGAGGGCAGAATATGGCTACACCTTC
20 . TRBJ1-1 TRBV5-1 few CASSPGSYWGRQGYNTEAFF TGCGCCAGCAGCCCGGGAAGTTACTGGGGGCGGCAGGGCTATAACACTGAAGCTTTCTTT
15 . TRBJ1-3 TRBV7-6 . CASSSQGTSGNTIYF TGTGCCAGCAGCTCACAGGGTACGTCTGGAAACACCATATATTTT
16 TRBD1 TRBJ2-2 TRBV3-1/TRBV3-2 . CASSPGRTGPTGELFF TGTGCCAGCAGCCCCGGTAGGACAGGGCCCACCGGGGAGCTGTTTTTT
16 TRBD2 TRBJ2-3 TRBV28 . CASSPQAGYDTDTQYF TGTGCCAGCAGTCCTCAAGCGGGATACGACACAGATACGCAGTATTTT
13 . TRBJ2-3 TRBV6-5 . CANRHRGTDTQYF TGTGCCAACAGACACAGGGGCACAGATACGCAGTATTTT
14 . TRBJ2-4 TRBV19 once CASSMWDKPSIQYF TGTGCCAGTAGTATGTGGGACAAGCCCAGCATTCAGTACTTC
15 TRBD1 TRBJ1-2 TRBV5-8 . CASSDPGTANYGYTF TGTGCCAGCAGCGATCCCGGGACAGCTAACTATGGCTACACCTTC
15 TRBD2 TRBJ2-2 TRBV7-7 . CASSLASGRTGELFF TGTGCTAGCAGCTTAGCTAGCGGGAGGACCGGGGAGCTGTTTTTT
13 TRBD1 TRBJ1-5 TRBV12-3/TRBV12-4 . CASSPNRDRAQHF TGTGCCAGCAGTCCCAACCGGGACAGGGCCCAGCATTTT
13 TRBD1 TRBJ1-2 TRBV18 few CASSGTGTDGYTF TGTGCCAGCTCCGGGACAGGGACTGATGGCTACACCTTC
13 . TRBJ1-2 TRBV12-3/TRBV12-4 . CASSSSGPYGYTF TGTGCCAGCAGTTCCTCAGGGCCTTATGGCTACACCTTC
15 . TRBJ2-7 TRBV28 . CASSKPGLQDYEQYF TGTGCCAGCAGCAAACCGGGACTTCAAGACTACGAGCAGTACTTC
16 . TRBJ1-4 TRBV15 . CATSREVKSLNEKLFF TGTGCCACCAGCAGAGAGGTGAAGAGCCTTAATGAAAAACTGTTTTTT
16 . TRBJ2-1 TRBV19 . CASSIQPGAIGNEQFF TGTGCCAGTAGTATTCAGCCAGGGGCGATCGGCAATGAGCAGTTCTTC
14 . TRBJ1-3 TRBV6-5 . CASSSGATGNTIYF TGTGCCAGCAGTTCAGGGGCAACTGGAAACACCATATATTTT
13 TRBD2 TRBJ2-2 TRBV29-1 . CSALGGDTGELFF TGCAGTGCTCTGGGGGGGGACACCGGGGAGCTGTTTTTT
13 . TRBJ2-7 TRBV5-4 . CASSLQGGTEQYF TGTGCCAGCAGCTTGCAGGGGGGAACCGAGCAGTACTTC
16 TRBD2 TRBJ2-7 TRBV5-4 . CASSLGSSGASYEQYF TGTGCCAGCAGCTTGGGGTCTAGCGGGGCCTCCTACGAGCAGTACTTC
14 TRBD1 TRBJ1-1 TRBV6-5 . CASSQSGGNTEAFF TGTGCCAGCAGTCAATCAGGGGGAAACACTGAAGCTTTCTTT
14 TRBD1 TRBJ1-2 TRBV19 . CASRGTGPNYGYTF TGTGCCAGTAGAGGGACAGGCCCTAACTATGGCTACACCTTC
15 . TRBJ1-2 TRBV28 . CASSPPLALRYGYTF TGTGCCAGCAGTCCTCCATTGGCATTACGCTATGGCTACACCTTC
14 . TRBJ1-4 TRBV18 . CASSSRSSNEKLFF TGTGCCAGCTCCTCCAGGTCCTCTAATGAAAAACTGTTTTTT
14 . TRBJ2-7 TRBV7-2 . CASSFWQGSYEQYF TGTGCCAGCAGCTTCTGGCAGGGAAGCTACGAGCAGTACTTC
18 TRBD2 TRBJ2-7 TRBV10-3 . CAISESFGSGSTVYEQYF TGTGCCATCAGTGAGTCGTTTGGTAGCGGGAGTACTGTCTACGAGCAGTACTTC
15 TRBD2 TRBJ2-5 TRBV7-2 . CASSSLAGVRETQYF TGTGCCAGCAGCTCTCTAGCGGGAGTGAGAGAGACCCAGTACTTC
18 TRBD1 TRBJ2-2 TRBV2 . CASSLLRTGETNTGELFF TGTGCCAGCAGTTTACTTAGGACAGGAGAAACAAACACCGGGGAGCTGTTTTTT
15 TRBD1 TRBJ2-7 TRBV11-2 . CASSFPGQGTYEQYF TGTGCCAGCAGCTTCCCGGGACAGGGGACCTACGAGCAGTACTTC
15 . TRBJ2-7 TRBV7-6 . CASSLNSGLTDEQYF TGTGCCAGCAGCTTAAACAGCGGACTAACGGACGAGCAGTACTTC
15 TRBD1 TRBJ1-2 TRBV6-5 . CASSRSGQFGYGYTF TGTGCCAGCAGCAGATCGGGACAGTTTGGCTATGGCTACACCTTC
14 . TRBJ1-6 TRBV6-5 . CASRPAGGNSPLHF TGTGCCAGCCGCCCGGCGGGGGGTAATTCACCCCTCCACTTT
14 TRBD1 TRBJ2-7 TRBV3-1/TRBV3-2 . CASRPGQGTYEQYF TGTGCCAGCAGGCCGGGACAGGGTACCTACGAGCAGTACTTC
14 . TRBJ1-1 TRBV18 . CASSPKSGNTEAFF TGTGCCAGCTCACCTAAATCGGGGAACACTGAAGCTTTCTTT
13 . TRBJ2-7 TRBV19 . CASSISDEYEQYF TGTGCCAGTAGTATATCAGATGAATACGAGCAGTACTTC
12 TRBD1 TRBJ1-1 TRBV7-6 . CASSSWRTGAFF TGTGCCAGCAGCTCCTGGAGGACAGGAGCTTTCTTT